This T cell receptor (beta chain) was captured in a study of blood T cells in healthy people across ages. The authors ran a second PCR of about 7 to 12 cycles using a sample-barcoded 5' primer and a J-beta primer mix. A single record per CDR3 protein comes from TCRdb applying MiXCR to the 5' RACE reads. The sample has around 520,000 distinct CDR3 sequences, about 28% seen once; the top ten hold about 3.9%. This clonotype has just a few counts. This CDR3 comprises 13 residues. Germline CDR1 and CDR2: LNHNV and YYDKDF (reference sequence). Trimming removed 3 bases at V and 7 bases at J, with 13 bases between. Separately, the same data were catalogued under a study of T cells of mothers and their children. That work states: Reverse transcription into cDNA received all extracted RNA, at approximately 1.6 ug per 15 ul.

Sequencing used blood. This TCR derives from a boy aged 2-15 years in good health. This chain connects TRBV15 to TRBJ2-7; D might be TRBD2 (6 bases). The chain's CDR3 is CATSRAEGREQYF. The CDR3 DNA reads as TGTGCCACCAGCAGGGCGGAGGGGCGTGAGCAGTACTTC. Combining the CDR3 with reference TRBV15 and TRBJ2-7 gives the whole variable domain DAMVIQNPRYQVTQFGKPVTLSCSQTLNHNVMYWYQQKSSQAPKLLFHYYDKDFNNEADTPDNFQSRRPNTSFCFLDIRSPGLGDTAMYLCATSRAEGREQYFGPGTRLTVT.